This TCR beta chain appears in the sequencing data of a study of cytomegalovirus exposure and HLA in healthy donors. General study points: When analyzed later, a missense DCLRE1C variant was found to be linked to TCR beta V- and J-gene trimming.

Researchers ran the PCR with 60 Vbeta and 13 Jbeta primers. This table comes from immunoSEQ multiplex PCR, and its TCRdb copy is limited to in-frame clones, with some not included. The data show 100,000 to 150,000 clones, with 75% to 90% seen just once and under 6% held by the top ten. Germline CDR1 SNHLY, CDR2 FYNNEI. Losses at the gene ends were 7 bases for V and 3 bases for J; bases not matched to a gene: 7. This CDR3 region has 14 residues. For this clone: The antigen is undetermined.

The clonotype originates from a woman aged 40-49 years in good health and CMV-seropositive. Sequences were obtained from PBMCs. This chain joins TRBV2 and TRBJ2-3; TRBD2 matches 7 bases. The CDR3 loop is CASTHGGGTDTQYF. Written as DNA, the CDR3 is TGTGCCAGCACCCATGGGGGGGGTACAGATACGCAGTATTTT.